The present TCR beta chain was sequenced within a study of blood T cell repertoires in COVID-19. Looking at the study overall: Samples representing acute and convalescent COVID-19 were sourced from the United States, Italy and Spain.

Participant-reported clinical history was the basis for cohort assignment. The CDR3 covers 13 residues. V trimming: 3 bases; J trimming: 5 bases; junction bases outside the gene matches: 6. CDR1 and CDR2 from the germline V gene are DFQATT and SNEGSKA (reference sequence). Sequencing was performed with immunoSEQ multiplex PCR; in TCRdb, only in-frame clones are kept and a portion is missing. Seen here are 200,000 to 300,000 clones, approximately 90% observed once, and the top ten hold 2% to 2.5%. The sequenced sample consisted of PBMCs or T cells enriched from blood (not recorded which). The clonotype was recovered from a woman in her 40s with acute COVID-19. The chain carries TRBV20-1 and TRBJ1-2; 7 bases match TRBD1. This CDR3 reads CSASDRVGYGYTF. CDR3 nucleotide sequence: TGCAGTGCTAGTGACAGGGTTGGTTATGGCTACACCTTC.